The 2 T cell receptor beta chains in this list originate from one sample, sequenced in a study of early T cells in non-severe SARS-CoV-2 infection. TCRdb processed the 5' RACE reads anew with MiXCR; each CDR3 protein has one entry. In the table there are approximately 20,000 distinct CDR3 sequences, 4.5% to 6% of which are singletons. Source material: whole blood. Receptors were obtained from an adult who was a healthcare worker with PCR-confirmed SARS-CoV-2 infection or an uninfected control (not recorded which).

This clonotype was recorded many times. Written as DNA, the CDR3 is TGCGCCAGCAGCCAAGATAACCCCCTCGCCAACTACGAGCAGTACTTC. Its translation: CASSQDNPLANYEQYF. The rearrangement joins TRBV4-1 to TRBJ2-7; D unresolved. This CDR3 region has 16 residues. Trimming took 0 bases from V and 3 from J, leaving 15 bases between them. In germline, CDR1 is MGHRA, CDR2 YSYEKL.

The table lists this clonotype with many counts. DNA for the CDR3: TGTGCCAGCCTTCGGACAGGGACGGCAGATACGCAGTATTTT. This sequence encodes CASLRTGTADTQYF. The genes are TRBV28 and TRBJ2-3; 8 bases agree with TRBD1. Trimming cost V 8 bases and J 4 bases; bases outside gene matches: 8. The CDR3 runs 14 residues. Germline V lookup: CDR1 MDHEN, CDR2 SYDVKM.